What follows describes a single T cell receptor beta chain. The antigen is not known. V shed 4 bases and J shed 5 bases, with 18 bases lying between them. The germline V gene has CDR1 SGHKS and CDR2 YYEKEE (reference sequence). The CDR3 loop spans 15 amino acids. The data were taken from a study of T cell responses to AZD1222 COVID-19 vaccine. Study-level results: Researchers report vaccine-associated CD4 TCRs spanning spike, with dominance at 160-218 and 743-854. Females outnumbered males among donors, who were mostly white British; clonal diversity was possibly underestimated.

Method: immunoSEQ multiplex PCR; TCRdb's copy keeps in-frame clones and lacks some. The table has 170,000 or so clones, over 75% seen once. This TCR was sampled from an adult in good health. This specimen was peripheral blood, taken on day 0 of AZD1222 vaccination. This sequence joins TRBV5-5 and TRBJ1-2; D ambiguous. As DNA, the CDR3 is TGTGCCAGCAGCACGGACGGTCGTTCTTATTATGGCTACACCTTC. It specifies CASSTDGRSYYGYTF. The complete variable domain, with remaining parts taken from reference TRBV5-5 and TRBJ1-2, reads DAGVTQSPTHLIKTRGQQVTLRCSPISGHKSVSWYQQVLGQGPQFIFQYYEKEERGRGNFPDRFSARQFPNYSSELNVNALLLGDSALYLCASSTDGRSYYGYTFGSGTRLTVV.